Only one count was recorded for the clone carrying this TCR beta chain. Its antigen remains unidentified. This CDR3 spans 15 amino acids. Germline assignment: CDR1 SGHNT and CDR2 YYREEE (reference sequence). V lost 0 bases and J lost 3, with 9 bases in between. These data belong to a study of identifying expanded T cells in peripheral blood. The study, taken as a whole, reports: Variance in clone template counts between approximately two-week samples significantly increased with total template count across all healthy donors. About 1.2 clones differed between technical replicates, versus approximately 17 and 20 over time.

The protocol was immunoSEQ multiplex PCR, while the TCRdb copy is restricted to in-frame clones and leaves out a portion. Among some 81,000 clones listed, about 83% were seen once. No infections or other immune events were documented during collection. The sequence derives from a person aged 18 to 70 in good health. J is TRBJ2-2 and V is TRBV5-4; weak D call: TRBD1 (5 bases). The source material was blood. The CDR3 loop reads CASSLGQGYTGELFF. The CDR3 DNA sequence: TGTGCCAGCAGCTTGGGGCAGGGATACACCGGGGAGCTGTTTTTT.